This TCR beta chain was found in a study of beta chain features in type 1 diabetes. Study-wide results and limits: The similarity of naive, central memory and Treg TCRB repertoires appeared greater among patients than among healthy donors. Patients with type 1 diabetes showed fewer VDJ junction insertions and more deletions.

The CDR3 consists of 15 residues. The junction had 2 bases not matched to a gene; V was cut back by 1 base and J by 3 bases. Per germline, CDR1 SSHAT and CDR2 FNYEAQ (reference sequence). As to this clone: The antigen remains undetermined.

Purities in excess of 95% were seen in all sorted populations. Expressed TCRB transcripts were sequenced because the entire RNA isolate underwent reverse transcription. Sequenced by immunoSEQ multiplex PCR; TCRdb stores in-frame clones only, minus some. The sample has about 240,000 clones; around a quarter are singletons. This clonotype originated in a man aged 30 to 45 in good health. The rearrangement links TRBV7-7 to TRBJ2-2; the match to TRBD1 covers 7 bases. Specimen: central memory CD4+ T cells from blood. CDR3 sequence (DNA): TGTGCCAGCAGCTTAGTAACAGGGGACACCGGGGAGCTGTTTTTT. It specifies CASSLVTGDTGELFF.